This is a list of T cell receptor beta chains from one sample in a study of regulatory T cells in long-lasting Graves disease. Each CDR3 protein is one row after TCRdb ran MiXCR on the multiplex PCR reads. The sample records hundreds of thousands of distinct CDR3 sequences, 25% to 35% being singletons. This sample comprised peripheral blood mononuclear cells (PBMCs), obtained when the disease was refractory, from a patient treated with antithyroid drugs. Receptors originate from a female donor with Graves disease. CDR3s include the opening cysteine and the closing phenylalanine or tryptophan. A D gene is named only where the DNA matches it firmly. Expanded clones get a size class; other rows say once, few or many, or leave the size out.

len: 17
v_gene: TRBV15
d_gene: NA
abundance: few
j_gene: TRBJ1-2
CDR3aa: CATSRDLGGPTNYGYTF
CDR3nt: TGTGCCACCAGCAGAGATCTAGGGGGTCCAACTAACTATGGCTACACCTTC

len: 13
v_gene: TRBV28
d_gene: NA
abundance: NA
j_gene: TRBJ2-2
CDR3aa: CVRLGTNTGELFF
CDR3nt: TGTGTCAGACTCGGGACGAACACCGGGGAGCTGTTTTTT

len: 12
v_gene: TRBV25-1
d_gene: NA
abundance: NA
j_gene: TRBJ1-6
CDR3aa: CASSDPMSPLHF
CDR3nt: TGTGCCAGCAGTGACCCCATGTCACCCCTCCACTTT

len: 14
v_gene: TRBV6-1
d_gene: NA
abundance: few
j_gene: TRBJ1-1
CDR3aa: CASRETAMNTEAFF
CDR3nt: TGTGCCAGCAGGGAGACAGCAATGAACACTGAAGCTTTCTTT

len: 18
v_gene: TRBV12-5
d_gene: NA
abundance: once
j_gene: TRBJ2-3
CDR3aa: CASGLVLPLGGGTDTQYF
CDR3nt: TGTGCTAGTGGTTTGGTCCTCCCTCTAGGTGGGGGCACAGATACGCAGTATTTT

len: 14
v_gene: TRBV6-1
d_gene: NA
abundance: NA
j_gene: TRBJ2-1
CDR3aa: CASTLTNLRDEQFF
CDR3nt: TGTGCCAGCACCTTGACTAACCTTAGAGATGAGCAGTTCTTC

len: 13
v_gene: TRBV2
d_gene: NA
abundance: many
j_gene: TRBJ2-5
CDR3aa: CASSGTVQETQYF
CDR3nt: TGTGCCAGCAGTGGGACGGTACAAGAGACCCAGTACTTC

len: 15
v_gene: TRBV6-2/TRBV6-3
d_gene: TRBD1
abundance: NA
j_gene: TRBJ1-2
CDR3aa: CALWTGGSRDYGYTF
CDR3nt: TGTGCCCTTTGGACAGGGGGGTCCAGGGACTATGGCTACACCTTC

len: 16
v_gene: TRBV20-1
d_gene: TRBD1
abundance: few
j_gene: TRBJ1-6
CDR3aa: CSAFVGRDSYNSPLHF
CDR3nt: TGCAGTGCTTTCGTGGGGCGGGACAGTTATAATTCACCCCTCCACTTT

len: 14
v_gene: TRBV28
d_gene: NA
abundance: few
j_gene: TRBJ2-7
CDR3aa: CASRPDWSDYEQYF
CDR3nt: TGTGCCAGCCGCCCGGACTGGTCGGACTACGAGCAGTACTTC

len: 14
v_gene: TRBV20-1
d_gene: TRBD1
abundance: few
j_gene: TRBJ1-2
CDR3aa: CSAGTGRTNYGYTF
CDR3nt: TGCAGTGCCGGGACAGGGCGAACTAACTATGGCTACACCTTC

len: 14
v_gene: TRBV7-8
d_gene: NA
abundance: NA
j_gene: TRBJ2-1
CDR3aa: CASRVADSYNEQFF
CDR3nt: TGTGCCAGCAGGGTAGCTGACTCCTACAATGAGCAGTTCTTC

len: 16
v_gene: TRBV3-1
d_gene: NA
abundance: NA
j_gene: TRBJ1-1
CDR3aa: CASEVQGIGSKTEAFF
CDR3nt: TGTGCCAGCGAAGTACAGGGTATAGGCTCAAAAACTGAAGCTTTCTTT

len: 12
v_gene: TRBV3-1
d_gene: TRBD2
abundance: NA
j_gene: TRBJ2-7
CDR3aa: CASSQGLAEQYF
CDR3nt: TGTGCCAGCAGCCAAGGACTAGCAGAGCAGTACTTC

len: 13
v_gene: TRBV18
d_gene: NA
abundance: NA
j_gene: TRBJ2-5
CDR3aa: CASSPSVQETQYF
CDR3nt: TGTGCCAGCTCACCTAGCGTCCAAGAGACCCAGTACTTC

len: 14
v_gene: TRBV20-1
d_gene: TRBD2
abundance: few
j_gene: TRBJ2-3
CDR3aa: CSAPGLAGADTQYF
CDR3nt: TGCAGTGCACCGGGACTAGCGGGAGCAGATACGCAGTATTTT

len: 14
v_gene: TRBV30
d_gene: NA
abundance: many
j_gene: TRBJ2-2
CDR3aa: CAWSPIQGAGELFF
CDR3nt: TGTGCCTGGAGTCCTATCCAGGGAGCCGGGGAGCTGTTTTTT

len: 13
v_gene: TRBV27
d_gene: TRBD1
abundance: once
j_gene: TRBJ2-2
CDR3aa: CASKGQGPGELFF
CDR3nt: TGTGCCAGCAAGGGACAGGGACCCGGGGAGCTGTTTTTT

len: 13
v_gene: TRBV29-1
d_gene: TRBD1
abundance: NA
j_gene: TRBJ1-1
CDR3aa: CSVDEQGITEAFF
CDR3nt: TGCAGCGTTGACGAACAGGGGATCACTGAAGCTTTCTTT

len: 17
v_gene: TRBV6-1
d_gene: TRBD1
abundance: few
j_gene: TRBJ1-5
CDR3aa: CASSALTGSLLNQPQHF
CDR3nt: TGTGCCAGCAGTGCTCTGACAGGGTCGTTATTGAATCAGCCCCAGCATTTT

len: 14
v_gene: TRBV11-2
d_gene: NA
abundance: many
j_gene: TRBJ1-4
CDR3aa: CASSLDRAPRKLFF
CDR3nt: TGTGCCAGCAGCTTAGATCGGGCCCCTCGAAAACTGTTTTTT

len: 13
v_gene: TRBV3-1
d_gene: NA
abundance: few
j_gene: TRBJ2-2
CDR3aa: CASSQEPRQAVFF
CDR3nt: TGTGCCAGCAGCCAAGAACCACGACAGGCTGTGTTTTTT

len: 15
v_gene: TRBV6-1
d_gene: NA
abundance: few
j_gene: TRBJ1-2
CDR3aa: CASRPDGTPNYGYTF
CDR3nt: TGTGCCAGCAGGCCGGACGGCACTCCTAACTATGGCTACACCTTC

len: 16
v_gene: TRBV28
d_gene: NA
abundance: many
j_gene: TRBJ1-2
CDR3aa: CASSLITRRANYGYTF
CDR3nt: TGTGCCAGCAGTTTAATTACAAGGCGCGCTAACTATGGCTACACCTTC

len: 18
v_gene: TRBV6-5
d_gene: TRBD2
abundance: NA
j_gene: TRBJ2-3
CDR3aa: CASSYFPGLATSTDTQYF
CDR3nt: TGTGCCAGCAGTTACTTCCCGGGACTAGCGACTAGCACAGATACGCAGTATTTT

len: 16
v_gene: TRBV27
d_gene: TRBD2
abundance: few
j_gene: TRBJ2-2
CDR3aa: CASSLSVAGGTGELFF
CDR3nt: TGTGCCAGCAGTTTATCGGTGGCGGGAGGAACCGGGGAGCTGTTTTTT

len: 15
v_gene: TRBV20-1
d_gene: TRBD2
abundance: NA
j_gene: TRBJ2-3
CDR3aa: CSARSSGSKTDTQYF
CDR3nt: TGCAGTGCACGGAGTAGCGGGAGTAAAACAGATACGCAGTATTTT

len: 15
v_gene: TRBV2
d_gene: TRBD1
abundance: NA
j_gene: TRBJ2-7
CDR3aa: CASSSRTGPSYEQYF
CDR3nt: TGTGCCAGCAGTTCCCGGACAGGGCCCTCCTACGAGCAGTACTTC

len: 18
v_gene: TRBV28
d_gene: NA
abundance: many
j_gene: TRBJ2-6
CDR3aa: CASRRAGSESSGANVLTF
CDR3nt: TGTGCCAGCAGGCGTGCAGGGTCGGAGAGCTCTGGGGCCAACGTCCTGACTTTC

len: 14
v_gene: TRBV5-6
d_gene: TRBD1
abundance: NA
j_gene: TRBJ1-5
CDR3aa: CASRQGAGNQPQHF
CDR3nt: TGTGCCAGTCGACAGGGGGCGGGAAATCAGCCCCAGCATTTT

len: 14
v_gene: TRBV29-1
d_gene: NA
abundance: few
j_gene: TRBJ1-2
CDR3aa: CSVGRPGRGYGYTF
CDR3nt: TGCAGCGTTGGGCGTCCGGGCAGGGGCTATGGCTACACCTTC

len: 14
v_gene: TRBV7-9
d_gene: TRBD1
abundance: NA
j_gene: TRBJ2-5
CDR3aa: CASSPGTGYETQYF
CDR3nt: TGTGCCAGCAGCCCAGGGACAGGGTATGAGACCCAGTACTTC

len: 14
v_gene: TRBV12-3/TRBV12-4
d_gene: TRBD1
abundance: many
j_gene: TRBJ2-5
CDR3aa: CASSLTGGVETQYF
CDR3nt: TGTGCCAGCAGTTTAACAGGGGGCGTTGAGACCCAGTACTTC

len: 14
v_gene: TRBV5-1
d_gene: NA
abundance: NA
j_gene: TRBJ1-2
CDR3aa: CASTSGTANYGYTF
CDR3nt: TGCGCCAGCACCTCAGGGACGGCTAACTATGGCTACACCTTC

len: 14
v_gene: TRBV15
d_gene: NA
abundance: NA
j_gene: TRBJ1-1
CDR3aa: CATSPPHAPAEAFF
CDR3nt: TGTGCCACCAGCCCCCCACACGCGCCCGCTGAAGCTTTCTTT

len: 15
v_gene: TRBV12-3/TRBV12-4
d_gene: TRBD1
abundance: NA
j_gene: TRBJ1-1
CDR3aa: CASSPARTGNTEAFF
CDR3nt: TGTGCCAGCAGTCCGGCCCGGACAGGGAACACTGAAGCTTTCTTT

len: 15
v_gene: TRBV7-9
d_gene: TRBD2
abundance: few
j_gene: TRBJ2-7
CDR3aa: CASSLEGSGRDGQYF
CDR3nt: TGTGCCAGCAGCTTAGAAGGTAGCGGGAGAGATGGGCAGTACTTC

len: 14
v_gene: TRBV12-3/TRBV12-4
d_gene: NA
abundance: NA
j_gene: TRBJ2-3
CDR3aa: CASSSLTSTDTQYF
CDR3nt: TGTGCCAGCAGTTCCCTCACCTCCACAGATACGCAGTATTTT

len: 13
v_gene: TRBV20-1
d_gene: NA
abundance: NA
j_gene: TRBJ1-2
CDR3aa: CSARKQSDYGYTF
CDR3nt: TGCAGTGCTAGAAAACAGAGCGACTATGGCTACACCTTC

len: 13
v_gene: TRBV15
d_gene: TRBD1
abundance: NA
j_gene: TRBJ1-4
CDR3aa: CATRDRENEKLFF
CDR3nt: TGTGCCACCCGGGACAGGGAAAATGAAAAACTGTTTTTT

len: 15
v_gene: TRBV11-2
d_gene: TRBD2
abundance: NA
j_gene: TRBJ2-2
CDR3aa: CASTKSGTHTGELFF
CDR3nt: TGTGCCAGCACCAAAAGCGGGACCCACACCGGGGAGCTGTTTTTT

len: 15
v_gene: TRBV12-3/TRBV12-4
d_gene: TRBD1
abundance: many
j_gene: TRBJ1-2
CDR3aa: CASSFGGTGFDGYTF
CDR3nt: TGTGCCAGCAGTTTTGGAGGGACAGGGTTCGATGGCTACACCTTC

len: 13
v_gene: TRBV5-1
d_gene: NA
abundance: few
j_gene: TRBJ2-7
CDR3aa: CASSLVTDYEQYF
CDR3nt: TGCGCCAGCAGCTTGGTAACCGACTACGAGCAGTACTTC

len: 15
v_gene: TRBV5-1
d_gene: TRBD1
abundance: many
j_gene: TRBJ1-1
CDR3aa: CASSPGTVRNTEAFF
CDR3nt: TGTGCCAGCAGCCCCGGGACAGTCCGGAACACTGAAGCTTTCTTT

len: 15
v_gene: TRBV28
d_gene: NA
abundance: few
j_gene: TRBJ1-6
CDR3aa: CASSLFGGRGSPLHF
CDR3nt: TGTGCCAGCAGTTTATTCGGGGGGCGAGGATCACCCCTCCACTTT

len: 16
v_gene: TRBV2
d_gene: TRBD2
abundance: NA
j_gene: TRBJ2-3
CDR3aa: CASSGTSGGNTDTQYF
CDR3nt: TGTGCCAGCAGCGGGACTAGCGGGGGAAACACAGATACGCAGTATTTT

len: 14
v_gene: TRBV5-4
d_gene: NA
abundance: NA
j_gene: TRBJ1-2
CDR3aa: CASSEDGQNYGYTF
CDR3nt: TGTGCCAGCAGCGAGGACGGACAGAACTATGGCTACACCTTC

len: 15
v_gene: TRBV7-6
d_gene: TRBD1
abundance: NA
j_gene: TRBJ1-1
CDR3aa: CASSLDRGPGTEAFF
CDR3nt: TGTGCCAGCAGCCTTGACAGGGGACCGGGGACTGAAGCTTTCTTT

len: 13
v_gene: TRBV12-5
d_gene: NA
abundance: few
j_gene: TRBJ1-5
CDR3aa: CASALSRFQPQHF
CDR3nt: TGTGCTAGTGCTTTATCCAGGTTTCAGCCCCAGCATTTT

len: 14
v_gene: TRBV7-8
d_gene: TRBD1
abundance: NA
j_gene: TRBJ2-7
CDR3aa: CASSLKTGVYEQYF
CDR3nt: TGTGCCAGCAGCTTAAAGACAGGGGTCTACGAGCAGTACTTC

len: 13
v_gene: TRBV12-3/TRBV12-4
d_gene: TRBD1
abundance: NA
j_gene: TRBJ1-4
CDR3aa: CASRDRDNEKLFF
CDR3nt: TGTGCCAGCAGGGACAGGGATAATGAAAAACTGTTTTTT

len: 14
v_gene: TRBV12-3/TRBV12-4
d_gene: NA
abundance: NA
j_gene: TRBJ1-2
CDR3aa: CASSLLSLNYGYTF
CDR3nt: TGTGCCAGCAGTTTATTGTCCCTTAACTATGGCTACACCTTC

len: 15
v_gene: TRBV29-1
d_gene: TRBD2
abundance: few
j_gene: TRBJ2-4
CDR3aa: CSGTTSGGGSNIQYF
CDR3nt: TGCAGCGGCACAACTAGCGGTGGGGGGTCGAACATTCAGTACTTC

len: 14
v_gene: TRBV12-3/TRBV12-4
d_gene: NA
abundance: few
j_gene: TRBJ2-7
CDR3aa: CASSFGDGPYEQYF
CDR3nt: TGTGCCAGCAGTTTTGGAGACGGACCCTACGAGCAGTACTTC